Each of the 31 T cell receptor beta chains below was sequenced from the same sample in a study of response to subunit inactivated influenza vaccine. Each CDR3 protein gets one entry after TCRdb re-called the RT-PCR reads with MiXCR. The sample yields roughly 570,000 distinct CDR3 sequences, roughly 15% seen once. Specimen: PBMCs from blood, collected 11 to 12 days after vaccination. Every receptor here comes from a man between 45 and 60 years old who received an inactivated influenza vaccine.

Many counts were recorded for this clonotype. The genes are TRBV29-1 and TRBJ2-1; D unclear. V lost 6 bases and J 0 bases, leaving 12 bases between the germline ends. The V gene's germline CDR1 is SQVTM and CDR2 ANQGSEA. The CDR3 loop spans 14 amino acids. CDR3 amino acids: CSVLDTYSYNEQFF. The CDR3 DNA reads as TGCAGCGTCCTCGACACCTACTCCTACAATGAGCAGTTCTTC.

The V and J genes are TRBV20-1 and TRBJ1-2; 7 bases agree with TRBD1. The CDR3 length is 12 residues. V lost 4 bases and J lost 4; bases outside the gene matches: 3. Germline V gene lookup returns CDR1 DFQATT and CDR2 SNEGSKA (reference sequence). The CDR3 coding sequence is TGCAGTGCTACCGGGACAGTCTATGGCTACACCTTC. This translates into CSATGTVYGYTF.

V and J are TRBV7-9 and TRBJ2-1; perhaps TRBD2 as D (5 bases). Germline V lookup: CDR1 SEHNR, CDR2 FQNEAQ (reference sequence). This CDR3 comprises 14 residues. The ends were cut back, 5 bases at V and 4 bases at J, with 12 bases in the middle. The CDR3 DNA follows: TGTGCCAGCAGCAGCACGGACTTATACAATGAGCAGTTCTTC. This gives the protein CASSSTDLYNEQFF.

This clonotype turned up a few times. The CDR3 DNA reads as TGTGCCAGCAGCCGCTCCGCGGGACACGTTACCTACGAGCAGTACTTC. Translation: CASSRSAGHVTYEQYF. This chain links TRBV14 with TRBJ2-7; D assignment may be TRBD1 or TRBD2 (6 bases each). The CDR3 consists of 16 residues. V lost 4 bases and J 2 bases, leaving 18 bases between the germline ends. The germline V gene has CDR1 SGHDN and CDR2 FVKESK.

This clonotype was seen a handful of times. The chain combines TRBV25-1 with TRBJ2-2, with D unclear. Trimming pared 2 bases from V and 1 base from J, leaving 5 bases between. Per the germline V gene, CDR1 is MGHDK and CDR2 is SYGVNS. The CDR3 totals 14 residues. The CDR3 DNA sequence: TGTGCCAGCAGTGAAGGGTGGAACACCGGGGAGCTGTTTTTT. It specifies CASSEGWNTGELFF.

This clonotype showed up just a few times. The chain employs TRBV6-1 and TRBJ2-1; 9 nucleotides line up with TRBD2. Germline values: CDR1 MNHNS, CDR2 SASEGT. This CDR3 spans 16 amino acids. The V gene end was trimmed by 7 bases and the J gene end by 5 bases; junction bases not matched to a gene: 12. CDR3 DNA: TGTGCCAGCACTCAGAGGGCGGGGGGGCTCCACAATGAGCAGTTCTTC. Translating gives CASTQRAGGLHNEQFF.

The chain joins TRBV1 to TRBJ2-4; the table's D call, TRBD1, has no DNA check behind it. TRBV1 is a documented pseudogene. The CDR3 is 17 amino acids. The CDR3 loop is CTSSQEGQLIAKNIQYF. The CDR3 region has the DNA TGCACCAGCAGCCAAGAGGGACAGCTTATAGCCAAAAACATTCAGTACTTC.

The rearrangement links TRBV25-1 to TRBJ2-5; maybe TRBD1 (5 bases). The CDR3 is made up of 15 amino acids. Germline V CDR1 and CDR2: MGHDK, SYGVNS. The ends were cut back, 6 bases at V and 2 bases at J, with 16 bases in the middle. DNA for the CDR3: TGTGCCAGCAGCCCGCCTGACAGATGGCAAGAGACCCAGTACTTC. Protein product: CASSPPDRWQETQYF.

This clonotype appeared a single time. The chain employs TRBV5-1 and TRBJ1-4, with 9 bases identical to TRBD1. The germline gives CDR1 SGHRS, CDR2 YFSETQ. With 4 bases clipped from V and 1 base from J, the junction kept 5 bases outside the gene matches. The CDR3 spans 16 residues. CDR3 region: CASSEGQGVTNEKLFF. CDR3 bases: TGCGCCAGCAGCGAGGGACAGGGTGTAACTAATGAAAAACTGTTTTTT.

In its sample, this clonotype was seen a few times. V and J are TRBV7-9 and TRBJ1-6; no firm D call. Germline V gives CDR1 SEHNR, CDR2 FQNEAQ (reference sequence). The V end lost 7 bases, the J end lost 9 bases, and 19 bases lay between the germline ends. The CDR3 contains 15 residues. The chain's CDR3 is CASKRVSLRLSPLHF. The CDR3 DNA is TGTGCCAGCAAGAGGGTCAGCTTACGGCTTTCACCCCTCCACTTT.

This clonotype was detected only a few times. V is TRBV11-2 and J is TRBJ2-1; 10 bases are a match to TRBD1. The junction had 2 bases not matched to a gene; V was cut back by 0 bases and J by 6 bases. The CDR3 length is 15 residues. Germline CDR1 reads SGHAT; CDR2 reads FQNNGV. The DNA for the CDR3 is TGTGCCAGCAGCTTAGATAGGGACAGGGGCAATGAGCAGTTCTTC. It codes for CASSLDRDRGNEQFF.

This clonotype was picked up a small number of times. This chain links TRBV28 with TRBJ2-4, with a tentative D call TRBD1 (6 bases). V dropped 5 bases and J dropped 2 bases, with 13 bases sitting between them. This CDR3 region has 15 residues. From germline, CDR1 is MDHEN and CDR2 SYDVKM. This CDR3 is CASSKLGQSKNIQYF. The CDR3 DNA reads as TGTGCCAGCAGTAAACTAGGACAGTCCAAAAACATTCAGTACTTC.

This clonotype was observed a few times. The chain joins TRBV2 to TRBJ1-1; 8 bases fit TRBD1. CDR3 length equals 15 residues. Trimming at V came to 6 bases and at J to 1 base, leaving 7 bases not matched to a gene. The germline V gene has CDR1 SNHLY and CDR2 FYNNEI. The CDR3 DNA follows: TGTGCCAGCAGCGACAGGGGCCCGGGGAACACTGAAGCTTTCTTT. As protein: CASSDRGPGNTEAFF.

The chain carries TRBV29-1 and TRBJ2-5; a weak D match, TRBD1 (5 bases). The germline V and J ends were trimmed by 0 bases and 4 bases, with 12 bases remaining between them. In germline, CDR1 is SQVTM, CDR2 ANQGSEA. The length of the CDR3 is 14 residues. As DNA, the CDR3 is TGCAGCGTTGAAGATGCAGGGTATCGAGAGACCCAGTACTTC. This encodes CSVEDAGYRETQYF.

This clonotype was detected a few times. The chain has TRBV2 and TRBJ1-2, with TRBD1 identical over 7 bases. CDR1 and CDR2 (germline): SNHLY, FYNNEI. V lost 7 bases, J lost 2 bases, and 7 bases stayed unmatched. The CDR3 length is 14 residues. The CDR3 spells CASNTGQTNYGYTF. The CDR3 DNA sequence: TGTGCCAGCAATACGGGACAGACCAACTATGGCTACACCTTC.

The chain combines TRBV27 with TRBJ2-2, with a possible D match to TRBD1 (6 bases). Germline V gene sequence: CDR1 MNHEY, CDR2 SMNVEV (reference sequence). V shed 1 base and J shed 5 bases, with 11 bases lying between them. The CDR3 contains 15 residues. The CDR3 loop is CASSLYRGGTGELFF. CDR3 nucleotide sequence: TGTGCCAGCAGTTTATATCGAGGGGGTACCGGGGAGCTGTTTTTT.

This clonotype was detected only a few times. V usage is TRBV4-2 and J usage is TRBJ2-4; weak D call: TRBD1 (6 bases). V lost 2 bases to trimming and J lost 4 bases, with 12 bases between them. The CDR3 spans 15 residues. Germline values: CDR1 LGHNA, CDR2 YNFKEQ. The CDR3 reads CASSQNRDGKNIQYF. CDR3 nucleotide sequence: TGTGCCAGCAGCCAAAACAGGGATGGGAAAAACATTCAGTACTTC.

This clonotype came up a few times. The V gene is TRBV7-2, the J gene TRBJ2-1; 12 nucleotides align to TRBD2. Germline values: CDR1 SGHTA, CDR2 FQGNSA. This CDR3 region has 16 residues. Losses at the gene ends were 7 bases for V and 4 bases for J; bases not matched to a gene: 8. CDR3 sequence (DNA): TGTGCCAGCACCCTACTAGCGGGAGGTGGATACAATGAGCAGTTCTTC. Protein: CASTLLAGGGYNEQFF.

The V call is TRBV12-3 or TRBV12-4, the J call TRBJ2-1, with D perhaps matching TRBD1 or TRBD2 (5 bases each). There are 15 residues in the CDR3. Trimming took off 6 bases at V and 3 bases at J, with 15 bases between the two ends. The CDR3 DNA reads as TGTGCCAGCAGCCAATCCGGGGCCAACTACAATGAGCAGTTCTTC. Translation gives CASSQSGANYNEQFF.

This clonotype was observed at least ten times. The rearrangement uses TRBV12-3 or TRBV12-4 and TRBJ2-7; D ambiguous. This CDR3 spans 11 amino acids. The V end lost 6 bases, the J end lost 3 bases, and 6 bases lay between the germline ends. The CDR3 is CASSWNYEQYF. DNA of the CDR3: TGTGCCAGCAGCTGGAACTACGAGCAGTACTTC.

V usage is TRBV12-3 or TRBV12-4 and J usage is TRBJ2-5, with a tentative D call TRBD1 (5 bases). The CDR3 extends over 15 amino acids. Trimming pared 2 bases from V and 2 bases from J, leaving 12 bases between. In DNA, the CDR3 is TGTGCCAGCAGTTTATCGTCAGGGAATCAAGAGACCCAGTACTTC. The encoded protein is CASSLSSGNQETQYF.

This chain uses TRBV20-1 with TRBJ2-2; D gene uncertain. Trimming stripped 6 bases from V and 7 bases from J, with 9 bases between. CDR1 and CDR2 from the germline V gene are DFQATT and SNEGSKA (reference sequence). The CDR3 loop spans 11 amino acids. In DNA, the CDR3 is TGCAGTGCCAACTTTGGCGGGGAGCTGTTTTTT. Translated: CSANFGGELFF.

In this sample, this clonotype turned up a few times. The chain employs TRBV5-1 and TRBJ1-4; D is ambiguous. Trimming took 0 bases from V and 7 from J, leaving 10 bases between them. Germline V gene lookup returns CDR1 SGHRS and CDR2 YFSETQ. The CDR3 extends over 14 amino acids. CDR3 in amino acids: CASSLVPRGEKLFF. The CDR3 DNA reads as TGCGCCAGCAGCTTGGTCCCTCGGGGTGAAAAACTGTTTTTT.

The chain joins TRBV7-9 to TRBJ2-7, with TRBD2 as a possible D gene (6 bases). CDR1 SEHNR and CDR2 FQNEAQ come from the germline V gene (reference sequence). V shed 5 bases and J shed 3 bases, with 14 bases lying between them. The CDR3 is 14 amino acids. CDR3 protein: CASSVSGDNYEQYF. CDR3 DNA sequence: TGTGCCAGCAGCGTTAGCGGAGATAACTACGAGCAGTACTTC.

This clonotype was counted only a few times. CDR3 sequence (DNA): TGTGCCATCAGGACCGGGACCGTGTCCTACGAGCAGTACTTC. It specifies CAIRTGTVSYEQYF. The V call is TRBV10-3, the J call TRBJ2-7, with D possibly being TRBD1 or TRBD2 (5 bases each). V was pared by 6 bases and J by 1 base, with 13 bases between. Germline V lookup: CDR1 ENHRY, CDR2 SYGVKD. CDR3 length equals 14 residues.

The chain carries TRBV4-3 and TRBJ2-5; 7 bases match TRBD1. The germline V gene encodes CDR1 LGHNA and CDR2 YSLEER. This CDR3 is built from 16 residues. V was clipped by 1 base and J by 5 bases; unmatched bases: 10. Here the CDR3 reads CASSQGITGVLETQYF. CDR3 sequence (DNA): TGCGCCAGCAGCCAAGGGATCACAGGGGTGTTGGAGACCCAGTACTTC.

The rearrangement links TRBV29-1 to TRBJ2-7; D remains ambiguous. CDR3 size: 16 residues. V lost 5 bases to trimming and J lost 0 bases, with 20 bases between them. Germline CDR1 SQVTM, CDR2 ANQGSEA. CDR3 region: CSVLGIKLTSSYEQYF. The CDR3 DNA is TGCAGCGTTCTCGGCATAAAATTGACCAGCTCCTACGAGCAGTACTTC.

The sample holds a few counts of this clonotype. The chain recombines TRBV5-1 with TRBJ2-3; possible D gene TRBD2, 5 bases. CDR3 length equals 17 residues. Trimming shortened V by 0 bases and J by 0 bases, and 14 bases separated the two germline ends. The germline gives CDR1 SGHRS, CDR2 YFSETQ. The CDR3 DNA is TGCGCCAGCAGCTTGGTTGGGGAGATGCGGAGCACAGATACGCAGTATTTT. Translated, it gives CASSLVGEMRSTDTQYF.

The chain joins TRBV12-3 or TRBV12-4 to TRBJ1-2; weak D call: TRBD1 (6 bases). CDR3 length: 15 amino acids. V was pared by 6 bases and J by 6 bases, with 20 bases between. This chain's CDR3 is CASSQLQGREDGYTF. The CDR3 DNA reads as TGTGCCAGCAGCCAACTACAGGGCCGTGAGGATGGCTACACCTTC.

This clonotype was seen more than once but under ten times. This rearrangement joins TRBV4-1 to TRBJ2-5; TRBD2 agrees at 7 bases. CDR3 length: 15 residues. V shed 0 bases and J 5 bases; nucleotides not matched to a gene: 6. Germline CDR1 is MGHRA and CDR2 is YSYEKL. The CDR3 sequence is CASSQEGLVVETQYF. The CDR3 DNA is TGCGCCAGCAGCCAAGAAGGACTAGTGGTGGAGACCCAGTACTTC.

V and J are TRBV7-9 and TRBJ2-1, with 9 nucleotides matching TRBD1. V shed 5 bases and J 9 bases; nucleotides not matched to a gene: 8. CDR3 length: 14 amino acids. Germline V gene lookup returns CDR1 SEHNR and CDR2 FQNEAQ (reference sequence). CDR3 protein: CASSRDREVSEQFF. The CDR3 DNA sequence: TGTGCCAGCAGCCGGGACAGGGAGGTTAGTGAGCAGTTCTTC.